The 6 T cell receptor beta chains below were found in one sample sequenced in a study of identical twins (dated by TCRdb to 2016 to 2018). The library relied on 5' RACE. The sample was run on an Illumina HiSeq 2000. The public reads were run again by TCRdb, first through fastp at Q25 and then through MiXCR, and only productive beta chains were kept. Rows matching on CDR3 protein sequence are summarized as one entry with the most common DNA and genes. The sample table shows some 900,000 distinct CDR3 sequences, and roughly 12% are seen once. Of the sample, about 1.5% falls within the top ten clones. A further study also used this sample, focusing on yellow fever vaccine responses in identical twins.

The sample consisted of PBMCs. The receptors originated from a woman between 18 and 30 years old in good health.

This clonotype was observed a handful of times. V gene TRBV12-3 or TRBV12-4 combines with J gene TRBJ2-7, with 7 bases that match TRBD1. The trim removed 5 bases at V and 3 bases at J, leaving 7 bases unmatched. The CDR3 spans 14 residues. CDR3 DNA sequence: TGTGCCAGCAGTAAAGGGGGACAGCGCTACGAGCAGTACGTC. Translating it yields CASSKGGQRYEQYV.

The CDR3 is CSASLTDYQETQYF. In DNA form, the CDR3 reads TGCAGTGCTAGCCTCACAGATTACCAAGAGACCCAGTACTTC. The rearrangement uses TRBV20-1 and TRBJ2-5; unclear D gene. The V and J ends lost 3 bases and 0 bases respectively, with 11 bases between them. Germline V gene lookup returns CDR1 DFQATT and CDR2 SNEGSKA (reference sequence). This CDR3 contains 14 residues.

This clonotype came up many times. The chain has TRBV5-5 and TRBJ2-7, with 7 nucleotides matching TRBD1. Trimming removed 4 bases from V and 6 bases from J; junction bases left unmatched: 13. Germline V gene lookup returns CDR1 SGHKS and CDR2 YYEKEE (reference sequence). The CDR3 covers 15 residues. The CDR3 DNA reads as TGTGCCAGCAGCCTCGGACAGGCGATTTCTTTCGAGCAGTACTTC. It is translated as CASSLGQAISFEQYF.

This clonotype has more than one count but fewer than ten. The V and J genes are TRBV7-8 and TRBJ2-1, with 10 bases identical to TRBD2. J was trimmed by 3 bases and V by 6 bases; bases with no gene match: 2. The CDR3 has 14 amino acids. Per germline, CDR1 SGHVS and CDR2 FQNEAQ. The CDR3 DNA is TGTGCCAGCAGTACTAGCGGGGTCTACAATGAGCAGTTCTTC. Its protein is CASSTSGVYNEQFF. Using reference TRBV7-8 and TRBJ2-1 for the parts outside the CDR3, the full variable domain is GAGVSQSPRYKVAKRGQDVALRCDPISGHVSLFWYQQALGQGPEFLTYFQNEAQLDKSGLPSDRFFAERPEGSVSTLKIQRTQQEDSAVYLCASSTSGVYNEQFFGPGTRLTVL.

The genes are TRBV5-1 and TRBJ2-5; 8 bases fit TRBD2. The V segment lost 5 bases and the J segment 0 bases; nucleotides outside the gene matches: 12. The CDR3 is made up of 17 amino acids. CDR1 SGHRS and CDR2 YFSETQ come from the germline V gene. The CDR3 sequence: CASSSYGGASYQETQYF. The CDR3 DNA sequence: TGCGCCAGCAGTTCCTACGGGGGGGCCTCGTACCAAGAGACCCAGTACTTC.

V and J are TRBV20-1 and TRBJ2-1, with 11 bases identical to TRBD2. J lost 10 bases, V lost 3 bases, and 14 bases had no gene match. The CDR3 is made up of 16 amino acids. Per germline, CDR1 DFQATT and CDR2 SNEGSKA (reference sequence). Written as DNA, the CDR3 is TGCAGTGCTAGGGAGACTAGCGGGGCCCCTCGGCGGGAGCAGTTCTTC. Translated: CSARETSGAPRREQFF.